The rows below give T cell receptor beta chains drawn from one sample of a study of tumor and adjacent non-tumor tissue in lung cancer. TCRdb recomputed calls from the multiplex PCR reads with MiXCR, one row per CDR3 protein. The data contain over 110,000 distinct CDR3 sequences, around 60% of them seen just once; the ten biggest clones take up 18%. Sequenced sample: lung tumor tissue. These receptors were obtained from a man aged 55 to 70 with small cell lung cancer. Both conserved end residues are part of each CDR3. The D gene is left open where the match is weak. Clone size is shown for a subset of rows, as once, few, many or a class of expanded clone.

D gene	clone size	V gene	J gene	CDR3 protein	CDR3 DNA
NA	NA	TRBV6-5	TRBJ1-4	CASGKVTNEKLFF	TGTGCCAGCGGTAAGGTGACTAATGAAAAACTGTTTTTT
NA	many	TRBV6-1	TRBJ2-3	CASSEDSVDTQYF	TGTGCCAGCAGTGAAGATTCCGTCGATACGCAGTATTTT
NA	NA	TRBV28	TRBJ2-1	CASRPSRAIAGNEQFF	TGTGCCAGCAGACCGAGCAGGGCCATCGCGGGGAATGAGCAGTTCTTC
NA	NA	TRBV6-6	TRBJ1-1	CASCYSTNMNTEAFF	TGTGCCAGCTGTTACTCGACCAATATGAACACTGAAGCTTTCTTT
NA	NA	TRBV6-1	TRBJ2-3	CASSVLGPPTDTRYF	TGTGCCAGCAGTGTCCTAGGCCCCCCCACAGATACGCGGTATTTT
NA	few	TRBV5-1	TRBJ2-5	CASSSSGNGETQYF	TGCGCCAGCAGCTCCTCCGGGAACGGGGAGACCCAGTACTTC
TRBD2	NA	TRBV30	TRBJ2-1	CAWSFNELSGKAYNEQFF	TGTGCCTGGAGTTTTAATGAACTAAGCGGGAAGGCCTACAATGAGCAGTTCTTC
NA	NA	TRBV11-2	TRBJ2-1	CASSLVVGGLYNEQFF	TGTGCCAGCAGCTTAGTGGTAGGAGGACTCTACAATGAGCAATTCTTC
NA	few	TRBV6-1	TRBJ1-3	CASSVFGRSGNTIYF	TGTGCCAGCAGTGTTTTCGGCCGCTCTGGAAACACCATATATTTT
TRBD1	NA	TRBV6-5	TRBJ2-7	CASTLGTGVFEKYF	TGTGCCAGCACCCTCGGGACAGGGGTTTTTGAGAAGTACTTC
NA	few	TRBV5-1	TRBJ1-2	CASGTGGYGYTF	TGCGCCAGCGGAACAGGAGGATATGGCTACACCTTC
NA	NA	TRBV30	TRBJ1-2	CARHSANYGYTF	TGTGCCCGCCACTCAGCTAACTATGGCTACACCTTC
NA	NA	TRBV6-9	TRBJ1-2	CASRVTGRQIQPVQNNYGQIF	TGTGCCAGCAGGGTAACGGGACGGCAAATCCAGCCGGTTCAGAATAACTATGGCCAGATCTTC
NA	NA	TRBV6-5	TRBJ2-2	CASRGVDPNTWELFF	TGTGCCAGCCGCGGCGTGGATCCGAACACCTGGGAGCTATTTTTT
NA	NA	TRBV4-1	TRBJ2-6	CAGSQEVSGANVLTF	TGCGCCGGCAGCCAAGAGGTCTCTGGGGCCAACGTCCTGACTTTC
NA	NA	TRBV20-1	TRBJ2-1	CSAIGGSLDNEQFF	TGCAGTGCTATTGGGGGTTCCTTGGACAATGAGCAGTTCTTC
NA	NA	TRBV20-1	TRBJ1-4	CSVRGVSNEKLFF	TGCAGTGTTAGAGGTGTATCTAATGAAAAACTGTTTTTT
NA	NA	TRBV6-2/TRBV6-3	TRBJ2-3	CVSSYSTAATDTQYF	TGTGTCAGCAGTTACTCGACGGCAGCCACAGATACGCAGTATTTT
NA	few	TRBV6-5	TRBJ1-5	CASRRTVGQPQHF	TGTGCCAGCAGGAGGACGGTGGGTCAGCCCCAGCATTTT
NA	NA	TRBV20-1	TRBJ2-1	CSTRELQGEQFF	TGCAGTACTAGAGAGCTACAGGGCGAGCAGTTCTTT
NA	many	TRBV11-2	TRBJ2-5	CASSLRSQDLETQYF	TGTGCCAGCAGCTTAAGGTCTCAGGACCTGGAGACCCAGTACTTC
NA	NA	TRBV4-1	TRBJ2-3	CASSQNSIQSTDMQYF	TGCGCCAGCAGCCAAAATTCTATACAGTCCACAGATATGCAGTATTTT
NA	NA	TRBV6-1	TRBJ2-3	CVISEGGYSTDTQYF	TGTGTCATCAGCGAGGGGGGGTATAGCACAGATACGCAATATTTT
TRBD1	NA	TRBV30	TRBJ1-2	CAWSVQAGGYYGYTF	TGTGCCTGGAGTGTACAGGCAGGGGGCTATTATGGCTACACCTTC